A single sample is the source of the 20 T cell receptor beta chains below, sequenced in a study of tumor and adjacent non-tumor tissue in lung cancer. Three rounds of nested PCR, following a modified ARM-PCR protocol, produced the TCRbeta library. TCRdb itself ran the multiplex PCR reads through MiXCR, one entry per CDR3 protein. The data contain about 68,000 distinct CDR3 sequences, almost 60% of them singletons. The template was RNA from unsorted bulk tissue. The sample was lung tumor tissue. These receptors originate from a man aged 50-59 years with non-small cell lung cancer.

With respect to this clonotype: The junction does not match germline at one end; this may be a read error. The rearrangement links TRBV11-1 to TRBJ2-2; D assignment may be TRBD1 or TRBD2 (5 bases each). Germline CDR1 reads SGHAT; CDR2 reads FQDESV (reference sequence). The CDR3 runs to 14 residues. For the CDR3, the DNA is TGTGCCAGCAGTCTTCAGGGTCGGCCTGGGGAGCTGTTTTTC. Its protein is CASSLQGRPGELFF.

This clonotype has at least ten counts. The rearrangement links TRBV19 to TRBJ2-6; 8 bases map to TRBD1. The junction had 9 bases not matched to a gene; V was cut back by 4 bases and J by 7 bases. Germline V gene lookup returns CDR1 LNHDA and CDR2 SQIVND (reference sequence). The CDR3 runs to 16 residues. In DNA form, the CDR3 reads TGTGCCAGTAGTACCCGACAGGGGAAAGGAGCCAACGTCCTGACTTTC. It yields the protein CASSTRQGKGANVLTF.

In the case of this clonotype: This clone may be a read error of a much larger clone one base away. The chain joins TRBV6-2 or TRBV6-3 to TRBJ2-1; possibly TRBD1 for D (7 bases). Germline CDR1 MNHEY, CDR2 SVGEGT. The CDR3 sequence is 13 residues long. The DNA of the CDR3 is TGTGCCAGCAGCCAACAGGGGAGGTATGAGCAGCTCTTC. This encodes CASSQQGRYEQLF.

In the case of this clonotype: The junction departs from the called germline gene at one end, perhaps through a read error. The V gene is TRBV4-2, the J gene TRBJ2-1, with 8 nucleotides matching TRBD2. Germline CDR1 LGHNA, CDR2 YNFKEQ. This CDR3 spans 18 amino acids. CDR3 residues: CASIQDVQRELSYDGQFF. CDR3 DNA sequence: TGTGCCAGCATCCAAGACGTCCAGCGGGAGTTATCCTACGATGGGCAGTTCTTC.

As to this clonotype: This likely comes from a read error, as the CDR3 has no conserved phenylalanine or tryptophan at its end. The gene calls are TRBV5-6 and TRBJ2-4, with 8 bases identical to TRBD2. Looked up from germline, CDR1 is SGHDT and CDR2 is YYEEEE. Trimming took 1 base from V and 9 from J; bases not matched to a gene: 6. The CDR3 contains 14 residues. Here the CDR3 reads CASSLSGSSSIQYS. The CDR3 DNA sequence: TGTGCCAGCAGCTTGAGCGGGAGTTCAAGCATTCAGTACTCC.

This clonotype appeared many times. The CDR3 here is CASTREYEQYF. The CDR3 DNA reads TGTGCCAGCACCCGGGAGTACGAGCAGTACTTC. The chain carries TRBV5-5 and TRBJ2-7, with TRBD2 as a possible D gene (6 bases). Germline CDR1 and CDR2: SGHKS and YYEKEE (reference sequence). Trimming took off 6 bases at V and 4 bases at J, with 8 bases between the two ends. CDR3 length: 11 residues.

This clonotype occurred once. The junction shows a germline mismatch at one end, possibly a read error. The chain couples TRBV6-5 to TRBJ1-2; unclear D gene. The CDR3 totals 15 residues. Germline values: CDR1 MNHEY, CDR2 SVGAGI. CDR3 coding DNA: TGTGTCAGCAGTTACGTTGGGAGGGTTGACTATGGCCACACCTTC. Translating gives CVSSYVGRVDYGHTF.

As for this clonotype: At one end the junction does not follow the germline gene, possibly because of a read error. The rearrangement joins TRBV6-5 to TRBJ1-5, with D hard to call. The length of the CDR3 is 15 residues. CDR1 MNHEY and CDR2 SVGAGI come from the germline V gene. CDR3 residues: CASSYSTGSDQHQHF. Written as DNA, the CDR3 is TGTGCCAGCAGTTATTCGACGGGGTCAGATCAGCACCAGCATTTT.

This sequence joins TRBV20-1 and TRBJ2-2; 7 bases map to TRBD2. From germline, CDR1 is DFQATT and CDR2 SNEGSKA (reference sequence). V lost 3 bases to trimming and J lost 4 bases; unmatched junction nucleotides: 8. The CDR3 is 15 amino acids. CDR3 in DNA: TGCAGTGCTAGGTCCTCTGGCGGGGGCACCGGGGAGCTGTTTTTT. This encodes CSARSSGGGTGELFF.

The CDR3 sequence is CASDGSGRLAGELFF. Written as DNA, the CDR3 is TGCGCCAGTGATGGTAGCGGGAGACTGGCCGGGGAGCTGTTTTTT. J is TRBJ2-2 and V is TRBV10-1; 9 bases fit TRBD2. Trimming removed 9 bases from V and 6 bases from J; junction bases left unmatched: 11. CDR1 WNHNN and CDR2 SYGVQD come from the germline V gene (reference sequence). There are 15 residues in the CDR3.

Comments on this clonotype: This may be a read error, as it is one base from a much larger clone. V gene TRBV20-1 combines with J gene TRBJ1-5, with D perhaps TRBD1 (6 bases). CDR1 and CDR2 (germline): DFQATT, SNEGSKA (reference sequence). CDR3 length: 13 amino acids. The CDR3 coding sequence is TGCAGTGCTAGTCGGGACAACAATCAGCCCCATCATTTT. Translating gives CSASRDNNQPHHF.

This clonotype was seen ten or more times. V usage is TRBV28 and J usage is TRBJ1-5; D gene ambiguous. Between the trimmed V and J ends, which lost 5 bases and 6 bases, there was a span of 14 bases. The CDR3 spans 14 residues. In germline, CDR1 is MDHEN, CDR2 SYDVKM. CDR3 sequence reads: CASSPPDWVQPQHF. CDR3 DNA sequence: TGTGCCAGCAGTCCCCCTGATTGGGTTCAGCCCCAGCATTTT.

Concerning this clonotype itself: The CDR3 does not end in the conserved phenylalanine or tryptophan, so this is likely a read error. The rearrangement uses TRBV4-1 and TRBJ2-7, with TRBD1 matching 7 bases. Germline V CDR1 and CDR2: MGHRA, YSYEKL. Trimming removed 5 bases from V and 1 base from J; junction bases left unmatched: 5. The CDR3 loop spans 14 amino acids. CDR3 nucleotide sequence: TGCGCCAGCAGCGAAGCACAGGGGTCCTACGAGCAGTACTCC. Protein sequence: CASSEAQGSYEQYS.

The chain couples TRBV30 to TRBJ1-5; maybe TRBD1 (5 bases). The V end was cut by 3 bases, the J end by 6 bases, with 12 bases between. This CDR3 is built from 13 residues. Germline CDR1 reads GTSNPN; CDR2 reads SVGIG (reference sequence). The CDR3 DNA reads TGTGCCTGGAGCGCCGCAGGGACTCAGCCCCAGCATTTT. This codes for CAWSAAGTQPQHF. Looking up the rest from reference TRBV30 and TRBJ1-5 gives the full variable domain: SQTIHQWPATLVQPVGSPLSLECTVEGTSNPNLYWYRQAAGRGLQLLFYSVGIGQISSEVPQNLSASRPQDRQFILSSKKLLLSDSGFYLCAWSAAGTQPQHFGDGTRLSIL.

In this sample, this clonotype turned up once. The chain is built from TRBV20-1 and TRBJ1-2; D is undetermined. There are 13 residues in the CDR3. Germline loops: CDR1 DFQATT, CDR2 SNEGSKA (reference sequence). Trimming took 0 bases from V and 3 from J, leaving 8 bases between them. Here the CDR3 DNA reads TGCAGTGCTAGAGATGCGGGGTACTATGGCTACACCTTC. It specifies CSARDAGYYGYTF.

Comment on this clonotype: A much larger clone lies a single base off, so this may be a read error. CDR3 sequence reads: CTSSGDNYNEQFF. CDR3 DNA sequence: TGTACCAGCAGTGGGGACAACTACAATGAGCAGTTCTTC. The chain combines TRBV12-3 or TRBV12-4 with TRBJ2-1, with D possibly TRBD1 on 6 matching bases. The CDR3 sequence is 13 residues long.

CDR3 protein: CASSLRGGAYEQYF. The CDR3 coding sequence is TGTGCCAGCAGCTTACGGGGCGGAGCCTACGAGCAGTACTTC. The V and J genes are TRBV6-1 and TRBJ2-7; D is tentatively TRBD1 or TRBD2 (5 bases each). The CDR3 runs to 14 residues. The V and J ends lost 6 bases and 2 bases respectively, with 14 bases between them. CDR1 and CDR2 from the germline V gene are MNHNS and SASEGT.

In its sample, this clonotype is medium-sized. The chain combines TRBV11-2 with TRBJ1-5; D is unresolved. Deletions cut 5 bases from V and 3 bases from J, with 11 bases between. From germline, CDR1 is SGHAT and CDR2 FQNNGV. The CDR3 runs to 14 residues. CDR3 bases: TGTGCCAGCAGCCAAAGGGCGGTCAATCAGCCCCAGCATTTT. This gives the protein CASSQRAVNQPQHF.

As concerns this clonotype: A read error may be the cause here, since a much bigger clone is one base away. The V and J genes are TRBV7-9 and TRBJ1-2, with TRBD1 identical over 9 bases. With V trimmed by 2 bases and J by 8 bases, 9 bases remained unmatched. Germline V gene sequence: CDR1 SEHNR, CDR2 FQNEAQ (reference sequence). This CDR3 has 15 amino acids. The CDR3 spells CASSLIGTGSEGYTF. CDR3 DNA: TGTGCCAGCAGCTTAATCGGGACAGGGAGTGAGGGCTACACCTTC.

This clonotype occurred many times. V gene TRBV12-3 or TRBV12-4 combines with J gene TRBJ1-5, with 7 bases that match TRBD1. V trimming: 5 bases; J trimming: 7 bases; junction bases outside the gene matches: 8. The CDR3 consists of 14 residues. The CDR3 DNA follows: TGTGCCAGCAGTGGGAGAGGGGGCGGGCAGCCCCAGCATTTT. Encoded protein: CASSGRGGGQPQHF.